A single T cell receptor beta chain is shown here with its context. What it recognizes is unknown. Assay: immunoSEQ multiplex PCR; the TCRdb copy retains only in-frame clones and omits some. The repertoire consists of about 1,800,000 clones, with about 95% occurring once and the leading ten covering 1% to 1.5%. V lost 3 bases and J 1 base, leaving 7 bases between the germline ends. The CDR3 has 13 amino acids. Germline values: CDR1 LNHDA, CDR2 SQIVND (reference sequence). The source of the sample is a study of shared clonotypes between healthy human individuals. Looking at the study overall: Serving as donors were two women and three men, whose ages spanned 18 to 49. Broader study findings: The genetic and exposure-history diversity represented was limited by few donors. All-four-donor shared clonotypes had higher generation probabilities than non-shared clonotypes did.

The naive CD8 subset, CD45RO-negative cells positively selected for CCR7, excluded terminally differentiated effector memory CD45RA+ cells. This sequence was found in a man aged 18 to 29 in good health. The chain is built from TRBV19 and TRBJ2-7; D gene uncertain. The sample was naive CD8+ T cells sorted from blood. The CDR3 DNA is TGTGCCAGTAGTATGGCTGAGTCCTACGAGCAGTACTTC. Residues: CASSMAESYEQYF.